What follows are 11 T cell receptor beta chains derived from one specimen sequenced in a study of T cell repertoires in cytomegalovirus infection. A single record per CDR3 protein comes from TCRdb applying MiXCR to the reads. The repertoire has about 900,000 distinct CDR3 sequences, approximately 31% of them found once; the top ten carry over 13%. These receptors have no known antigen. This specimen was cultured CD8+ T cells from PBMCs, taken from culture after CMV antigen stimulation. Every receptor here comes from a human donor in good health (CMV status not recorded). Some clones in this sample may be carry-over from other donors' samples.

This chain joins TRBV5-3 and TRBJ1-1, with D perhaps TRBD1 (6 bases). TRBV5-3 is an ORF for which the function is uncertain. Trimming shortened V by 4 bases and J by 1 base, and 23 bases separated the two germline ends. The CDR3 has 18 amino acids. The CDR3 protein is CARSLWETGSKTNTEAFF. The CDR3 DNA reads as TGTGCCAGAAGCCTTTGGGAAACAGGGTCAAAAACGAACACTGAAGCTTTCTTT.

V usage is TRBV12-5 and J usage is TRBJ2-1, with 9 bases aligning to TRBD2. V trimming: 0 bases; J trimming: 7 bases; junction bases outside the gene matches: 1. CDR1 and CDR2 from the germline V gene are LGHNT and FRNRAP. CDR3 length: 14 residues. The CDR3 region is CASGLVTSGNEQFF. CDR3 in DNA: TGTGCTAGTGGTTTGGTAACTAGCGGGAATGAGCAGTTCTTC.

At least ten counts were recorded for this clonotype. The rearrangement links TRBV7-8 to TRBJ2-3, with 9 bases matching TRBD2. After removal of 2 bases from V and 6 bases from J, the junction contained 9 bases not matched to a gene. Germline V gene lookup returns CDR1 SGHVS and CDR2 FQNEAQ. The CDR3 extends over 16 amino acids. Here the CDR3 DNA reads TGTGCCAGCAGCTTATTGGGTAGCGGGGGCTCGGATACGCAGTATTTT. Residues: CASSLLGSGGSDTQYF. Variable domain in full (rest from reference TRBV7-8 and TRBJ2-3): GAGVSQSPRYKVAKRGQDVALRCDPISGHVSLFWYQQALGQGPEFLTYFQNEAQLDKSGLPSDRFFAERPEGSVSTLKIQRTQQEDSAVYLCASSLLGSGGSDTQYFGPGTRLTVL.

This clonotype has just a few counts. This chain connects TRBV5-1 to TRBJ1-2; D uncertain. V lost 4 bases and J 0 bases, leaving 13 bases between the germline ends. The CDR3 loop spans 15 amino acids. CDR1 and CDR2 (germline): SGHRS, YFSETQ. CDR3 coding DNA: TGCGCCAGCAGCCTGGTCGGAAAAGCTAACTATGGCTACACCTTC. Translated: CASSLVGKANYGYTF.

This clonotype was seen more than once but under ten times. The rearrangement links TRBV29-1 to TRBJ2-4, with a possible D match to TRBD2 (7 bases). The CDR3 length is 14 residues. From germline, CDR1 is SQVTM and CDR2 ANQGSEA. Deletions cut 3 bases from V and 0 bases from J, with 9 bases between. CDR3: CSVEGGLAKNIQYF. CDR3 DNA: TGCAGCGTTGAGGGGGGGCTAGCCAAAAACATTCAGTACTTC.

The chain joins TRBV28 to TRBJ2-7; tentatively, D is TRBD1 or TRBD2 (6 bases each). Looked up from germline, CDR1 is MDHEN and CDR2 is SYDVKM. The CDR3 consists of 14 residues. Trimming took 10 bases from V and 1 from J, leaving 17 bases between them. The DNA for the CDR3 is TGTGCCACAATCGGGGGCATATCGTCCTACGAGCAGTACGTC. It codes for CATIGGISSYEQYV.

This chain connects TRBV7-9 to TRBJ2-5, with no clear D. Germline V gene data show CDR1 as SEHNR and CDR2 as FQNEAQ (reference sequence). The CDR3 is made up of 15 amino acids. V lost 4 bases to trimming and J lost 3 bases, with 15 bases between them. The CDR3 sequence is CASSSPTTTKETQYF. In DNA form, the CDR3 reads TGTGCCAGCAGCTCGCCCACCACGACCAAAGAGACCCAGTACTTC.

The V gene is TRBV7-6, the J gene TRBJ1-6; 8 bases are shared with TRBD1. V trimming: 0 bases; J trimming: 14 bases; junction bases outside the gene matches: 3. The V gene's germline CDR1 is SGHVS and CDR2 FNYEAQ. The CDR3 covers 13 residues. CDR3 loop: CASSLATGAALHF. The CDR3 DNA reads as TGTGCCAGCAGCTTAGCGACAGGGGCAGCCCTCCACTTT.

The chain has TRBV6-6 and TRBJ2-5, with D perhaps assigned TRBD1 or TRBD2 (6 bases each). The V end lost 2 bases, the J end lost 1 base, and 20 bases lay between the germline ends. The germline gives CDR1 MNHNY, CDR2 SVGAGI (reference sequence). This CDR3 has 18 residues. CDR3 protein: CASSYTAGGPYSQETQYF. The CDR3 bases are TGTGCCAGCAGTTACACCGCCGGGGGCCCTTATTCCCAAGAGACCCAGTACTTC.

The rearrangement links TRBV20-1 to TRBJ2-7, with D possibly matching TRBD1 (5 bases). Germline V gene sequence: CDR1 DFQATT, CDR2 SNEGSKA (reference sequence). Trimming removed 3 bases at V and 3 bases at J, with 12 bases between. This CDR3 is built from 13 residues. Here the CDR3 reads CSASSRTLYEQYV. The DNA of the CDR3 is TGCAGTGCTAGTAGTAGGACACTCTACGAGCAGTACGTC.

This sequence joins TRBV16 and TRBJ2-1, with 9 bases fitting TRBD1. J gave up 9 bases and V 3 bases, and 6 bases lay outside the gene matches. Germline V gives CDR1 KGHSY, CDR2 FQNENV. The CDR3 contains 14 residues. CDR3 nucleotides: TGTGCCAGCAGCCATGGGGACAGGGTTGGTGAGCAGTTCTTC. Amino acid sequence: CASSHGDRVGEQFF.